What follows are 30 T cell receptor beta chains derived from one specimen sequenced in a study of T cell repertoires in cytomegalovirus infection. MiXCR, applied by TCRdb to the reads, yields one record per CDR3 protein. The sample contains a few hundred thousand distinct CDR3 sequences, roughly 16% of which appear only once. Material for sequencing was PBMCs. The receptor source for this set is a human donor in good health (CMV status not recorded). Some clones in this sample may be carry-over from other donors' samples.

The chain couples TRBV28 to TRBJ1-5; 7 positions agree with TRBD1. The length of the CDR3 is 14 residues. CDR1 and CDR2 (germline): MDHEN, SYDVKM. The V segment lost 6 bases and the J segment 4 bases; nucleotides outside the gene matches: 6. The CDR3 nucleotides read TGTGCCAGCAGGGAGGGACAGCATAATCAGCCCCAGCATTTT. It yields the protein CASREGQHNQPQHF.

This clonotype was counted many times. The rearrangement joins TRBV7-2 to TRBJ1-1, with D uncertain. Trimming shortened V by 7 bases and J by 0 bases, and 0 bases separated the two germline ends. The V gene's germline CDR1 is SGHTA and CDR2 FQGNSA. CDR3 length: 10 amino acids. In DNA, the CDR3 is TGTGCCAGCATGAACACTGAAGCTTTCTTT. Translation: CASMNTEAFF.

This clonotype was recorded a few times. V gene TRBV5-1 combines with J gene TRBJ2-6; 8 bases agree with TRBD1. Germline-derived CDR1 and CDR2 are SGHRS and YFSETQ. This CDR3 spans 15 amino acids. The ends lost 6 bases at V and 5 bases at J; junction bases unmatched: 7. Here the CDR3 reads CASTPTGDRANVLTF. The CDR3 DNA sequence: TGCGCCAGCACCCCGACAGGGGACCGGGCCAACGTCCTGACTTTC.

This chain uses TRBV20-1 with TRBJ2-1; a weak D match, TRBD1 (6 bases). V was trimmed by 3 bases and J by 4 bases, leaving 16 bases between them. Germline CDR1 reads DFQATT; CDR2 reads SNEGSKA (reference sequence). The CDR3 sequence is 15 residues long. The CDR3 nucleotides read TGCAGTGCTAGGAAGCCCGGGACAAAATACAATGAGCAGTTCTTC. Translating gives CSARKPGTKYNEQFF.

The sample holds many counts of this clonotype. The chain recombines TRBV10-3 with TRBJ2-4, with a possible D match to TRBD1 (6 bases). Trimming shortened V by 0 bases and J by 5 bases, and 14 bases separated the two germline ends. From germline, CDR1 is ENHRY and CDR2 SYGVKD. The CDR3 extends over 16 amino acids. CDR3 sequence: CAISESDRTIENIQYF. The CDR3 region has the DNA TGTGCCATCAGTGAGTCTGACAGGACCATTGAAAACATTCAGTACTTC.

CDR3 residues: CATSDPAGPLSGELFF. CDR3 nucleotide sequence: TGTGCCACCAGTGACCCGGCGGGGCCCTTGAGCGGGGAGCTGTTTTTT. The chain has TRBV24-1 and TRBJ2-2; D may be TRBD2 (6 bases). The CDR3 runs to 16 residues. The V gene's germline CDR1 is KGHDR and CDR2 SFDVKD. Between the trimmed V and J ends, which lost 4 bases and 7 bases, there was a span of 18 bases.

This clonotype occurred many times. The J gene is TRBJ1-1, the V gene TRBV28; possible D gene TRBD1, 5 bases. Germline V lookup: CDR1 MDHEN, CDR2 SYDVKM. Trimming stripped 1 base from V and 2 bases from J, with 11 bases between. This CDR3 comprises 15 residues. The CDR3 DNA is TGTGCCAGCAGTTTATCGGGACGGCGAAACACTGAAGCTTTCTTT. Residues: CASSLSGRRNTEAFF.

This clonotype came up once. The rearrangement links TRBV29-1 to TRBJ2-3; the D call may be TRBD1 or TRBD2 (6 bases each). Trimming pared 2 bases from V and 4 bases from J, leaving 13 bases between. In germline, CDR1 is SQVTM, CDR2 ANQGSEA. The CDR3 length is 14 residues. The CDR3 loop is CSVEPGAGADTQYF. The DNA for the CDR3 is TGCAGCGTTGAACCGGGGGCAGGGGCAGATACGCAGTATTTT.

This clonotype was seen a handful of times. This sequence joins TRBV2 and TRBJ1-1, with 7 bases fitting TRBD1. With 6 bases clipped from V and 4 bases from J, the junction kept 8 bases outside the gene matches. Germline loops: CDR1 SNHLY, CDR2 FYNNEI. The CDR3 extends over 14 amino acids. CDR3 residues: CASRGQVAGTEAFF. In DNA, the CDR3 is TGTGCCAGCAGAGGACAGGTGGCCGGCACTGAAGCTTTCTTT.

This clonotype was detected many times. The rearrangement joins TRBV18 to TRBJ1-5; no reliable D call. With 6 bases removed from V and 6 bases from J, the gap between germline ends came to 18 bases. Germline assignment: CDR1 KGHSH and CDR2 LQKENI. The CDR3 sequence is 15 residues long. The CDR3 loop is CASSQKVGSGQPQHF. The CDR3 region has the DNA TGTGCCAGCTCCCAGAAGGTCGGGTCTGGTCAGCCCCAGCATTTT.

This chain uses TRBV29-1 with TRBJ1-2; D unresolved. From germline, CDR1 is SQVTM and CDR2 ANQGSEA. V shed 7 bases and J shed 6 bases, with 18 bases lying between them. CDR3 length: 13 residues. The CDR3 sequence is CSAYDQIEDGYTF. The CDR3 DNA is TGCAGCGCCTACGATCAAATCGAGGATGGCTACACCTTC.

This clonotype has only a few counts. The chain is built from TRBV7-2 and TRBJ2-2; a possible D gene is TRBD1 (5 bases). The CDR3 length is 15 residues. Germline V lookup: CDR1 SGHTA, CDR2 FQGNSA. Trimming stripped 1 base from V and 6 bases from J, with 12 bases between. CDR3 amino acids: CASSLGQGTAGELFF. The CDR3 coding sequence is TGTGCCAGCAGCTTAGGGCAGGGTACGGCCGGGGAGCTGTTTTTT.

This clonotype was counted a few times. The CDR3: CASSPFTTGSSYEQYF. The CDR3, as DNA: TGTGCCAGCTCACCATTTACCACCGGGTCCTCCTACGAGCAGTACTTC. The chain links TRBV18 to TRBJ2-7; D is uncertain. This CDR3 is built from 16 residues. V lost 2 bases and J 0 bases, leaving 14 bases between the germline ends. Germline V gives CDR1 KGHSH, CDR2 LQKENI.

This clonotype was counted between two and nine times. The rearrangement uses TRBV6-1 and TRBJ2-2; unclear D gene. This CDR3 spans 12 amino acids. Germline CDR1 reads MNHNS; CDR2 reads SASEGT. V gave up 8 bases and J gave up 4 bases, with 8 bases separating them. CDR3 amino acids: CASGQSTGELFF. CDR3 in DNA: TGTGCCAGCGGCCAGAGCACCGGGGAGCTGTTTTTT.

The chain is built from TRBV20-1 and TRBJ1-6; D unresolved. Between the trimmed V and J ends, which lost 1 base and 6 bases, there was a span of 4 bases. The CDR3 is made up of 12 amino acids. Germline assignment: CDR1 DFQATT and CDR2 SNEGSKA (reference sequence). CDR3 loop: CSARGINSPLHF. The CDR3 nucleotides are TGCAGTGCTAGAGGCATTAATTCACCCCTCCACTTT.

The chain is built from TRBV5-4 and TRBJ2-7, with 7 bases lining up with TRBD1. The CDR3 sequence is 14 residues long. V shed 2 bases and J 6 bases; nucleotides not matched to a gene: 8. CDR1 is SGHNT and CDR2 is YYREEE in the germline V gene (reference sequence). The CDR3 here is CASSFGQAPREQYF. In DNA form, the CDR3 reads TGTGCCAGCAGCTTTGGACAGGCGCCGCGCGAGCAGTACTTC.

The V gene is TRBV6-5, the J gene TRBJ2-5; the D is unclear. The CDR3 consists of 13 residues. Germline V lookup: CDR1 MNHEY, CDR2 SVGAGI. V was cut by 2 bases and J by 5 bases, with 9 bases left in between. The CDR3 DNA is TGTGCCAGCAGTTACCAAGTGCTGGAGACCCAGTACTTC. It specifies CASSYQVLETQYF.

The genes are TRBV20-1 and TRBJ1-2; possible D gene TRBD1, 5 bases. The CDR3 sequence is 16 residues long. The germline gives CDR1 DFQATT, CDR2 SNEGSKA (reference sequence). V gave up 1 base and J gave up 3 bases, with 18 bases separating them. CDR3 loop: CSARGGGAGRHYGYTF. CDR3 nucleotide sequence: TGCAGTGCTAGAGGGGGAGGGGCCGGGCGGCACTATGGCTACACCTTC.

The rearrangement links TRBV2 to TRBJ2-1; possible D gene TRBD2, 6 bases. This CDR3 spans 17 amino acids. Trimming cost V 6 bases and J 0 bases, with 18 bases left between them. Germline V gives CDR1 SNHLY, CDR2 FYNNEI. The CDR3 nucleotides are TGTGCCAGCAGGGCCACAGATGCGGGGCGCTCCTACAATGAGCAGTTCTTC. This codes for CASRATDAGRSYNEQFF.

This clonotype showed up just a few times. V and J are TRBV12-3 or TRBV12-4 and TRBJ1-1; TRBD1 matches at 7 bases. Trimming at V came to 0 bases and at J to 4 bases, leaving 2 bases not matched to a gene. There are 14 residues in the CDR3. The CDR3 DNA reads TGTGCCAGCAGTTTAGCGACAGGGCCCACTGAAGCTTTCTTT. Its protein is CASSLATGPTEAFF.

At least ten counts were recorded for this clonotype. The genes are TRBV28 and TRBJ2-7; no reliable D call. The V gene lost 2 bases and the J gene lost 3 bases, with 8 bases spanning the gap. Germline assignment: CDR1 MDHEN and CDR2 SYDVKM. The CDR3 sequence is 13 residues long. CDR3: CASSLNAYYEQYF. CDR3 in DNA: TGTGCCAGCAGTTTAAATGCCTACTACGAGCAGTACTTC.

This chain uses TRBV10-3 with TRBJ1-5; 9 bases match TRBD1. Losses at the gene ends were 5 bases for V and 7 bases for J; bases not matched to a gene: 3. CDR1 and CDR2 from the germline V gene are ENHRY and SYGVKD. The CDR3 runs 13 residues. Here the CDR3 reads CAISLDRGQPQHF. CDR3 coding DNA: TGTGCCATCAGTTTGGACAGGGGCCAGCCCCAGCATTTT.

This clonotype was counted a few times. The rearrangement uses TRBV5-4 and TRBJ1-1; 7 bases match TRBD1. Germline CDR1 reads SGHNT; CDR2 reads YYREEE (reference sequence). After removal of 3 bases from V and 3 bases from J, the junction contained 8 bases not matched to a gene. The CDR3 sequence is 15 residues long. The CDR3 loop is CASSYNRGPYTEAFF. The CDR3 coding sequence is TGTGCCAGCAGCTACAACAGGGGCCCCTACACTGAAGCTTTCTTT.

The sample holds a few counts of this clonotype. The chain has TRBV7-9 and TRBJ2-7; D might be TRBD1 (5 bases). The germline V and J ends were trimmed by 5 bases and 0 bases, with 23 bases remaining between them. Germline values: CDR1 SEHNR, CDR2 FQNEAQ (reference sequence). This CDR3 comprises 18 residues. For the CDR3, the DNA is TGTGCCAGCAGCCCCGCAGGGTTAGGATCGAGATTCTCCTACGAGCAGTACTTC. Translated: CASSPAGLGSRFSYEQYF.

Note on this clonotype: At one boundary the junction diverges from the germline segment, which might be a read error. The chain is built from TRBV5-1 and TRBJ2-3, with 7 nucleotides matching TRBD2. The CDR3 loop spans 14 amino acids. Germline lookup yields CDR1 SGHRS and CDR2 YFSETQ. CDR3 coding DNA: TGCGGCAGCAGTGTCGAGCGGGACGCAGATACGCAGTATTTT. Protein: CGSSVERDADTQYF.

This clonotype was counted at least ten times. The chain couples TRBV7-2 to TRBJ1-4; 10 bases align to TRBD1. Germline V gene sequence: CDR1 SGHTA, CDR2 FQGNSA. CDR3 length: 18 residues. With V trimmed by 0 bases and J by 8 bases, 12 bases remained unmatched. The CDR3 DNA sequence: TGTGCCAGCAGCTTAGCCCTAACCGGGACAGGGGTTGGAGAAAAACTGTTTTTT. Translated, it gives CASSLALTGTGVGEKLFF.

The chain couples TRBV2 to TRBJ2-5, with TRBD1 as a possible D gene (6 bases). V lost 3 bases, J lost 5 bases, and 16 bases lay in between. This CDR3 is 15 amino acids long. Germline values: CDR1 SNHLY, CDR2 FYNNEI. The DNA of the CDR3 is TGTGCCAGCAGTGAGGATCCAGGGGCACGGGAGACCCAGTACTTC. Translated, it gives CASSEDPGARETQYF.

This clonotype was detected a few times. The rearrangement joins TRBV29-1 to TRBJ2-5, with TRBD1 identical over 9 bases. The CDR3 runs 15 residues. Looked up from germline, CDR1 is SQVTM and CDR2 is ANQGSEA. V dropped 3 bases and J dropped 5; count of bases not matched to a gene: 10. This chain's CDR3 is CSVDLQGAVGETQYF. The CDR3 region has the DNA TGCAGCGTTGACCTACAGGGGGCGGTGGGGGAGACCCAGTACTTC.

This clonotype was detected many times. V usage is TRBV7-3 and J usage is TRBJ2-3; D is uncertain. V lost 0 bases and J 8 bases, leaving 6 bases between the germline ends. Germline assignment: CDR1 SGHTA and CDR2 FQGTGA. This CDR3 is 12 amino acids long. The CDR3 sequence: CASSLTGATQYF. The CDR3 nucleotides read TGTGCCAGCAGCTTAACTGGCGCTACGCAGTATTTT.

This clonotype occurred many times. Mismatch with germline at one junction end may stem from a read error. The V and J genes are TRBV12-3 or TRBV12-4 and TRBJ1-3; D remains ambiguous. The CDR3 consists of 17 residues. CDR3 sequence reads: CASSLADLLVAGNTIYF. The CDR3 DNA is TGTGCCAGCAGTCTAGCGGACCTACTAGTCGCTGGAAACACCATATATTTT.